A single sample is the source of the 20 T cell receptor beta chains below, sequenced in a study of blood T cell repertoires in COVID-19 (dated by TCRdb to 2020 to 2021). The library was built by means of the immunoSEQ multiplex PCR assay. TCRdb holds this immuneACCESS table with in-frame rearrangements only. Some clones are missing; in checked studies, unresolved V genes explain under half, and the rest has no known cause. This sample lists under 200,000 clones; roughly 80% were detected once. The biggest ten clones account for 8% to 9.5% of the sample. Sequenced sample: peripheral blood. Receptor source: a man aged 60 to 75 with acute or convalescent COVID-19.

CDR3 in amino acids: CSVPQDMDYGYTF. CDR3 sequence (DNA): TGCAGCGTTCCGCAGGACATGGATTATGGCTACACCTTC. This chain uses TRBV29-1 with TRBJ1-2, with TRBD1 as a possible D gene (5 bases). CDR1 SQVTM and CDR2 ANQGSEA come from the germline V gene. The CDR3 has 13 amino acids. Trimming removed 5 bases from V and 5 bases from J, with 15 bases in between.

The chain combines TRBV11-2 with TRBJ1-2, with D unclear. Germline-derived CDR1 and CDR2 are SGHAT and FQNNGV. The CDR3 contains 16 residues. Deletions cut 0 bases from V and 6 bases from J, with 17 bases between. CDR3 DNA: TGTGCCAGCAGCTTAGACAGTTTTGTACAGAGCCATGGCTACACCTTC. Translated, it gives CASSLDSFVQSHGYTF.

The chain uses TRBV19 and TRBJ2-1; tentatively, D is TRBD2 (5 bases). The CDR3 has 13 amino acids. Germline assignment: CDR1 LNHDA and CDR2 SQIVND (reference sequence). The V and J ends lost 3 bases and 6 bases respectively, with 9 bases between them. The DNA for the CDR3 is TGTGCCAGTAGTATGATCCGGGGCAATGAGCAGTTCTTC. Its translation is CASSMIRGNEQFF.

The chain combines TRBV11-3 with TRBJ2-1; D might be TRBD1 (5 bases). The CDR3 is 16 residues long. Per germline, CDR1 SGHNT and CDR2 YENEEA. Trimming pared 1 base from V and 0 bases from J, leaving 10 bases between. For the CDR3, the DNA is TGTGCCAGCAGCTTAGCAGGGCCAAGCTCCTACAATGAGCAGTTCTTC. As protein: CASSLAGPSSYNEQFF.

This clone showed up many times. The chain employs TRBV29-1 and TRBJ2-7, with 7 nucleotides matching TRBD1. The CDR3 totals 13 residues. J lost 2 bases, V lost 4 bases, and 5 bases had no gene match. Germline-derived CDR1 and CDR2 are SQVTM and ANQGSEA. CDR3 sequence (DNA): TGCAGCGTTGGAAGGCAGGGGGCCTACGAGCAGTACTTC. Encoded protein: CSVGRQGAYEQYF.

This clone was detected a few times. The genes are TRBV25-1 and TRBJ2-5, with TRBD1 as a possible D gene (7 bases). CDR3 length: 15 residues. CDR1 and CDR2 from the germline V gene are MGHDK and SYGVNS. V was clipped by 1 base and J by 5 bases, with 14 bases between them. CDR3 sequence: CASSESGDRTETQYF. As DNA, the CDR3 is TGTGCCAGCAGTGAATCGGGGGACAGAACCGAGACCCAGTACTTC.

The chain links TRBV4-1 to TRBJ2-2, with 8 nucleotides matching TRBD2. V dropped 2 bases and J dropped 5; count of bases not matched to a gene: 7. This CDR3 contains 16 residues. The V gene's germline CDR1 is MGHRA and CDR2 YSYEKL. CDR3 sequence: CASSQIAGGRTGELFF. CDR3 coding DNA: TGCGCCAGCAGCCAAATTGCGGGGGGCAGGACCGGGGAGCTGTTTTTT.

The chain has TRBV30 and TRBJ1-4; D not certain. The CDR3 contains 15 residues. The V gene's germline CDR1 is GTSNPN and CDR2 SVGIG (reference sequence). With 5 bases removed from V and 4 bases from J, the gap between germline ends came to 17 bases. CDR3 loop: CAWGEPGVHNEKLFF. The CDR3 nucleotides are TGTGCCTGGGGGGAACCGGGAGTTCATAATGAAAAACTGTTTTTT.

The V and J genes are TRBV12-3 or TRBV12-4 and TRBJ1-4, with a tentative D call TRBD1 (6 bases). Trimming removed 5 bases from V and 7 bases from J, with 8 bases in between. The CDR3 is 12 residues long. CDR3 sequence: CASSQDSEKLFF. For the CDR3, the DNA is TGTGCCAGCAGTCAGGACAGTGAAAAACTGTTTTTT.

The sample holds one count of this clone. CDR3 in amino acids: CASLTSGGYNEQFF. The CDR3, as DNA: TGTGCCAGCCTAACTAGCGGGGGCTACAATGAGCAGTTCTTC. This rearrangement joins TRBV2 to TRBJ2-1; 11 nucleotides align to TRBD2. The J segment lost 3 bases and the V segment lost 8 bases, leaving 3 bases of the junction unmatched. CDR1 is SNHLY and CDR2 is FYNNEI in the germline V gene. This CDR3 contains 14 residues.

The chain employs TRBV12-3 or TRBV12-4 and TRBJ1-5; TRBD1 might be the D (6 bases). CDR3 length: 13 amino acids. Trimming removed 3 bases from V and 9 bases from J, with 12 bases in between. The CDR3 is CASSFARGRPQHF. Here the CDR3 DNA reads TGTGCCAGCAGTTTTGCCAGGGGCCGGCCCCAGCATTTT.

CDR3 DNA sequence: TGCGCCAGCAGCCAAGATAGGGGCGGGGGCTTTGAGCAGTTCTTC. Translation: CASSQDRGGGFEQFF. The chain joins TRBV4-3 to TRBJ2-1; perhaps TRBD2 as D (7 bases). Germline-derived CDR1 and CDR2 are LGHNA and YSLEER. The CDR3 consists of 15 residues. Trimming removed 0 bases from V and 9 bases from J, with 15 bases in between.

The chain employs TRBV7-3 and TRBJ2-5; TRBD2 matches 9 bases. CDR1 is SGHTA and CDR2 is FQGTGA in the germline V gene. V shed 5 bases and J 5 bases; nucleotides not matched to a gene: 6. The CDR3 is 14 residues long. This chain's CDR3 is CASSLSGGRETQYF. CDR3 nucleotides: TGTGCCAGCAGCCTAAGCGGGGGGAGGGAGACCCAGTACTTC.

V gene TRBV6-5 combines with J gene TRBJ1-4; D gene uncertain. This CDR3 has 13 residues. V was clipped by 6 bases and J by 4 bases, with 9 bases between them. Germline-derived CDR1 and CDR2 are MNHEY and SVGAGI. CDR3 region: CASRRTLNEKLFF. Written as DNA, the CDR3 is TGTGCCAGCAGAAGAACTCTTAATGAAAAACTGTTTTTT.

The rearrangement joins TRBV9 to TRBJ2-3; 14 nucleotides line up with TRBD2. There are 15 residues in the CDR3. The germline V gene has CDR1 SGDLS and CDR2 YYNGEE. V trimming: 7 bases; J trimming: 5 bases; junction bases outside the gene matches: 6. CDR3 region: CASGWTSGGKDTQYF. The CDR3 coding sequence is TGTGCCAGCGGGTGGACTAGCGGGGGGAAAGATACGCAGTATTTT. The entire variable domain, with the rest obtained from reference TRBV9 and TRBJ2-3, is as follows: DSGVTQTPKHLITATGQRVTLRCSPRSGDLSVYWYQQSLDQGLQFLIQYYNGEERAKGNILERFSAQQFPDLHSELNLSSLELGDSALYFCASGWTSGGKDTQYFGPGTRLTVL.

The V call is TRBV18, the J call TRBJ1-1, with D perhaps matching TRBD1 (5 bases). Germline V CDR1 and CDR2: KGHSH, LQKENI. The CDR3 runs to 16 residues. V lost 3 bases and J lost 3, with 17 bases in between. The DNA of the CDR3 is TGTGCCAGCTCACCCCTTGCCGGGGGTAGAGACACTGAAGCTTTCTTT. This sequence encodes CASSPLAGGRDTEAFF.

The gene calls are TRBV19 and TRBJ2-7, with D tentatively TRBD1 (6 bases). The V gene's germline CDR1 is LNHDA and CDR2 SQIVND (reference sequence). The CDR3 covers 12 residues. V was clipped by 5 bases and J by 4 bases, with 9 bases between them. CDR3 region: CASSRRGYEQYF. The CDR3 DNA reads TGTGCCAGTAGTCGTAGGGGGTACGAGCAGTACTTC.

The chain employs TRBV9 and TRBJ2-7; D uncertain. The germline gives CDR1 SGDLS, CDR2 YYNGEE. V lost 0 bases, J lost 7 bases, and 14 bases lay in between. This CDR3 is 14 amino acids long. CDR3 residues: CASSVGGLEEEQYF. CDR3 bases: TGTGCCAGCAGCGTAGGAGGCTTAGAGGAAGAGCAGTACTTC.

This clone was picked up a small number of times. V gene TRBV10-3 combines with J gene TRBJ1-2; tentative D call: TRBD1 (6 bases). V lost 0 bases and J 3 bases, leaving 20 bases between the germline ends. The CDR3 is 18 amino acids. Germline values: CDR1 ENHRY, CDR2 SYGVKD. CDR3 sequence: CAISESASRQGNDYGYTF. The CDR3 coding sequence is TGTGCCATCAGTGAGTCGGCATCACGGCAGGGGAACGACTATGGCTACACCTTC.

This chain connects TRBV4-1 to TRBJ1-2; 8 bases agree with TRBD1. Trimming took 1 base from V and 4 from J; bases not matched to a gene: 8. The CDR3 is 16 amino acids. The germline V gene has CDR1 MGHRA and CDR2 YSYEKL. The chain's CDR3 is CASSQVTTGAAYGYTF. For the CDR3, the DNA is TGCGCCAGCAGCCAAGTCACGACAGGGGCCGCCTATGGCTACACCTTC.